This T cell receptor beta chain was retrieved from a study of lymphopenia after photon versus proton radiotherapy. The study, taken as a whole, reports: Relative stability marked proton patients; photon patients lost diversity and naive cells. After lymphocyte nadir, photon-treated repertoires showed oligoclonal expansion, especially CD8+ Temra. A bigger post-nadir fall in TCR diversity correlated inversely with survival time in deceased patients.

This table comes from immunoSEQ multiplex PCR, and its TCRdb copy is limited to in-frame clones, with some not included. Of 83,000 or so clones listed, around 88% are singletons. With respect to this clone: The antigen remains unidentified.

The sequence derives from a man between 60 and 75 years old with pancreatic cancer. Here the sequenced sample was peripheral blood, taken from a patient treated with proton-based radiotherapy.

The CDR3 DNA sequence: TGTGCCAGCAGCTTGAAACAGCTACCCAACACCGGGGAGCTGTTTTTT. This codes for CASSLKQLPNTGELFF. The gene calls are TRBV5-6 and TRBJ2-2; D is unclear. Per germline, CDR1 SGHDT and CDR2 YYEEEE. The CDR3 loop spans 16 amino acids. Trimming left V 1 base short and J 2 bases short, with 12 bases between.